This TCR beta chain was captured by sequencing in a study of cytotoxic CD8 clonotypes in ibrutinib-treated CLL. Study at large: The study recorded mean values of around 250,000 productive templates and under 100,000 productive rearrangements per sample.

CDR1 is KGHSH and CDR2 is LQKENI in the germline V gene. V was cut by 2 bases and J by 2 bases, with 9 bases left in between. This CDR3 has 15 residues. In the case of this clone: Antigen specificity is unknown.

The study, taken as a whole, reports: Sampling schedules were unmatched across sustained-remission and progressing patients.

The sequencing depth, 1 in 200,000 to 1 in 1 million T cells, was the target. Measured with immunoSEQ multiplex PCR; TCRdb has only the in-frame clones, and not every one. The table lists more than 200,000 clones, 60% to 80% of them singletons. The clonotype originates from a human donor with chronic lymphocytic leukemia. Sequences were derived from PBMCs, sampled after 12 months of ibrutinib treatment. The chain carries TRBV18 and TRBJ2-2; no clear D. The CDR3 DNA reads as TGTGCCAGCTCACCAGCGCAGCCCAACACCGGGGAGCTGTTTTTT. It codes for CASSPAQPNTGELFF.